In this sample, the clone carrying this TCR beta chain turned up a few times. The data are from a study of blood T cells in healthy people across ages. Combining a sample-barcoded 5' primer with a J-beta primer mix, a second PCR ran for about 7 to 12 cycles. From the 5' RACE reads, TCRdb called clonotypes with MiXCR, one entry per CDR3 protein. Counted here are some 890,000 distinct CDR3 sequences, about 28% occurring once; the ten biggest clones make up 9.5% to 13%. This sample also belongs to another study, concerning T cells of mothers and their children. That paper states: No clones detected were persistent microchimeric T cell clones.

This clonotype was sampled from a middle-aged woman in good health. The specimen was blood.

The CDR3 is CASSPSFEGTHTQYF. CDR3 DNA sequence: TGTGCCAGCAGCCCTTCTTTCGAAGGGACCCATACGCAGTATTTT. V and J are TRBV7-2 and TRBJ2-3; D may match TRBD1 or TRBD2 (5 bases each). From germline, CDR1 is SGHTA and CDR2 FQGNSA. The CDR3 runs to 15 residues. V was clipped by 5 bases and J by 7 bases, with 19 bases between them.